One sample yielded the 20 T cell receptor beta chains listed below, sequenced in a study of spatial heterogeneity in lung cancer. Time point specified: sample taken at primary tumor resection. Whole RNA, isolated from tumor, nontumor lung or frozen PBMC, was sequenced without prior sorting. Using its own MiXCR run on the 5' RACE reads, TCRdb lists one record per CDR3 protein. This table holds about 48,000 distinct CDR3 sequences, less than 5.5% found once. This specimen consisted of PBMCs, obtained at surgery. The receptors shown here come from a male donor with early-stage non-small cell lung cancer.

This clonotype was detected ten times or more. The CDR3 DNA follows: TGTGCCAGCAGCCAAGGACTGACTGAAGCTTTCTTT. This encodes CASSQGLTEAFF. This chain uses TRBV3-1 with TRBJ1-1; D unclear. This CDR3 comprises 12 residues. Germline V CDR1 and CDR2: LGHDT, YNNKEL (reference sequence). V was trimmed by 1 base and J by 5 bases, leaving 5 bases between them.

This clonotype was observed many times. The V and J genes are TRBV29-1 and TRBJ1-2; 7 bases align to TRBD1. Unmatched junction bases numbered 9, after V lost 7 bases and J lost 7 bases. Looked up from germline, CDR1 is SQVTM and CDR2 is ANQGSEA. This CDR3 is 12 amino acids long. CDR3 sequence: CSDLQGLGGYTF. CDR3 nucleotide sequence: TGCAGCGACTTACAGGGGTTGGGTGGCTACACCTTC. The variable domain in full, completed from reference TRBV29-1 and TRBJ1-2, reads SAVISQKPSRDICQRGTSLTIQCQVDSQVTMMFWYRQQPGQSLTLIATANQGSEATYESGFVIDKFPISRPNLTFSTLTVSNMSPEDSSIYLCSDLQGLGGYTFGSGTRLTVV.

This clonotype was seen ten or more times. The rearrangement joins TRBV20-1 to TRBJ2-2, with TRBD1 matching 7 bases. The germline V gene encodes CDR1 DFQATT and CDR2 SNEGSKA (reference sequence). The CDR3 sequence is 14 residues long. V lost 3 bases to trimming and J lost 5 bases; unmatched junction nucleotides: 6. The CDR3 sequence: CSARGTEGTGELFF. The CDR3 region has the DNA TGCAGTGCTAGGGGGACAGAAGGAACCGGGGAGCTGTTTTTT.

In this sample, this clonotype turned up many times. V is TRBV19 and J is TRBJ2-6, with a possible D match to TRBD1 (6 bases). Trimming pared 5 bases from V and 4 bases from J, leaving 15 bases between. In germline, CDR1 is LNHDA, CDR2 SQIVND (reference sequence). The CDR3 runs 16 residues. The CDR3 coding sequence is TGTGCCAGTAGTGGGATCACAGGGACCGGGGCCAACGTCCTGACTTTC. Its translation is CASSGITGTGANVLTF.

This clonotype has a count of ten or more. The rearrangement uses TRBV20-1 and TRBJ2-1, with D uncertain. The germline V and J ends were trimmed by 0 bases and 0 bases, with 18 bases remaining between them. Germline CDR1 is DFQATT and CDR2 is SNEGSKA (reference sequence). The CDR3 extends over 18 amino acids. The CDR3 region is CSAREGWRPMSSYNEQFF. The CDR3 DNA reads TGCAGTGCTAGAGAAGGATGGCGCCCTATGAGCTCCTACAATGAGCAGTTCTTC.

This clonotype has a handful of counts. The chain couples TRBV7-9 to TRBJ2-2; the match to TRBD2 covers 8 bases. The germline gives CDR1 SEHNR, CDR2 FQNEAQ (reference sequence). The CDR3 extends over 15 amino acids. V lost 5 bases and J lost 2; bases outside the gene matches: 4. As DNA, the CDR3 is TGTGCCAGCAGCAGAACTAGCGGAAACACCGGGGAGCTGTTTTTT. Translation: CASSRTSGNTGELFF.

In this sample, this clonotype turned up many times. The chain is built from TRBV24-1 and TRBJ2-1; tentatively, D is TRBD2 (6 bases). From germline, CDR1 is KGHDR and CDR2 SFDVKD. This CDR3 contains 15 residues. V lost 4 bases, J lost 8 bases, and 17 bases lay in between. Here the CDR3 reads CATSDPTDGSYEQFF. The CDR3 region has the DNA TGTGCCACCAGTGACCCTACGGACGGGAGCTATGAGCAGTTCTTC.

The genes are TRBV4-3 and TRBJ2-1; 8 positions agree with TRBD1. CDR3 length equals 15 residues. J lost 7 bases, V lost 1 base, and 6 bases had no gene match. The germline V gene has CDR1 LGHNA and CDR2 YSLEER. CDR3 DNA sequence: TGCGCCAGCAGCCAAGGAACAGGGGGTAGGAATGAGCAGTTCTTC. It yields the protein CASSQGTGGRNEQFF.

This clonotype was counted many times. The genes are TRBV5-5 and TRBJ2-5; TRBD1 matches 7 bases. With 5 bases clipped from V and 2 bases from J, the junction kept 6 bases outside the gene matches. Germline loops: CDR1 SGHKS, CDR2 YYEKEE (reference sequence). This CDR3 has 14 residues. The CDR3 coding sequence is TGTGCCAGCAGTTCGATACAGGGGCAAGAGACCCAGTACTTC. Its protein is CASSSIQGQETQYF.

This clonotype has ten or more counts. The V gene is TRBV7-9, the J gene TRBJ1-1; TRBD1 might be the D (6 bases). V was cut by 5 bases and J by 4 bases, with 11 bases left in between. This CDR3 comprises 13 residues. CDR1 is SEHNR, CDR2 FQNEAQ, per germline (reference sequence). The CDR3 sequence is CASSTTGATEAFF. In DNA, the CDR3 is TGTGCCAGCAGCACGACAGGAGCCACTGAAGCTTTCTTT.

This clonotype was observed at least ten times. The chain is built from TRBV7-9 and TRBJ1-5; D is undetermined. Deletions cut 1 base from V and 5 bases from J, with 3 bases between. The CDR3 contains 12 residues. Germline V lookup: CDR1 SEHNR, CDR2 FQNEAQ (reference sequence). Here the CDR3 DNA reads TGTGCCAGCAGCTTAGGGGATCAGCCCCAGCATTTT. Protein: CASSLGDQPQHF.

This clonotype has ten or more counts. This rearrangement joins TRBV28 to TRBJ1-1; no definite D call. V was cut by 5 bases and J by 3 bases, with 16 bases left in between. This CDR3 spans 15 amino acids. Germline V CDR1 and CDR2: MDHEN, SYDVKM. The DNA of the CDR3 is TGTGCCAGCAGTCGAACGACGGGGTCGGACACTGAAGCTTTCTTT. This codes for CASSRTTGSDTEAFF. The full variable domain, rest sourced from reference TRBV28 and TRBJ1-1, is DVKVTQSSRYLVKRTGEKVFLECVQDMDHENMFWYRQDPGLGLRLIYFSYDVKMKEKGDIPEGYSVSREKKERFSLILESASTNQTSMYLCASSRTTGSDTEAFFGQGTRLTVV.

This clonotype was observed at least ten times. The V and J genes are TRBV7-2 and TRBJ1-4; TRBD1 might be the D (5 bases). This CDR3 has 17 residues. With 5 bases removed from V and 8 bases from J, the gap between germline ends came to 24 bases. Germline V gives CDR1 SGHTA, CDR2 FQGNSA. CDR3 loop: CASSPYPAGLRREKLFF. The DNA of the CDR3 is TGTGCCAGCAGCCCTTACCCCGCGGGGCTGAGACGGGAAAAACTGTTTTTT. Full variable domain (rest looked up from reference TRBV7-2 and TRBJ1-4): GAGVSQSPSNKVTEKGKDVELRCDPISGHTALYWYRQSLGQGLEFLIYFQGNSAPDKSGLPSDRFSAERTGGSVSTLTIQRTQQEDSAVYLCASSPYPAGLRREKLFFGSGTQLSVL.

The sample holds many counts of this clonotype. The chain links TRBV18 to TRBJ1-1, with 8 bases matching TRBD1. V was clipped by 6 bases and J by 3 bases; unmatched bases: 6. The CDR3 spans 14 residues. CDR1 is KGHSH and CDR2 is LQKENI in the germline V gene. The CDR3 protein is CASSGDRTDTEAFF. In nucleotides, the CDR3 is TGTGCCAGCTCGGGGGACAGGACGGACACTGAAGCTTTCTTT.

The sample holds many counts of this clonotype. V is TRBV10-3 and J is TRBJ2-1, with 10 bases identical to TRBD2. CDR3 length equals 15 residues. Trimming cost V 8 bases and J 6 bases; bases outside gene matches: 10. Germline CDR1 is ENHRY and CDR2 is SYGVKD. The CDR3 is CAIEREGSFGNEQFF. CDR3 DNA: TGTGCCATCGAGCGGGAGGGAAGTTTTGGCAATGAGCAGTTCTTC.

This clonotype has a count of ten or more. This chain joins TRBV5-4 and TRBJ2-5; 10 bases are shared with TRBD2. Germline loops: CDR1 SGHNT, CDR2 YYREEE (reference sequence). The CDR3 has 15 amino acids. The V gene end was trimmed by 3 bases and the J gene end by 2 bases; junction bases not matched to a gene: 4. The CDR3 DNA reads TGTGCCAGCAGCTCTAGGACTAGCGGACAAGAGACCCAGTACTTC. Residues: CASSSRTSGQETQYF.

This clonotype was counted ten times or more. The V and J genes are TRBV7-2 and TRBJ2-7, with TRBD2 identical over 12 bases. Trimming removed 5 bases from V and 3 bases from J; junction bases left unmatched: 5. CDR3 size: 15 residues. Germline CDR1 SGHTA, CDR2 FQGNSA. This CDR3 reads CASSTLAGGNYEQYF. DNA of the CDR3: TGTGCCAGCAGCACGCTAGCGGGAGGGAACTACGAGCAGTACTTC. The entire variable domain, with the rest obtained from reference TRBV7-2 and TRBJ2-7, is as follows: GAGVSQSPSNKVTEKGKDVELRCDPISGHTALYWYRQSLGQGLEFLIYFQGNSAPDKSGLPSDRFSAERTGGSVSTLTIQRTQQEDSAVYLCASSTLAGGNYEQYFGPGTRLTVT.

This clonotype was seen many times. The chain employs TRBV12-3 or TRBV12-4 and TRBJ1-3; no clear D. V was cut by 1 base and J by 0 bases, with 10 bases left in between. This CDR3 region has 16 residues. Here the CDR3 DNA reads TGTGCCAGCAGTTTAGGTGCCGTCGGCTCTGGAAACACCATATATTTT. Protein product: CASSLGAVGSGNTIYF.

The CDR3, as DNA: TGCAGCGTTGAAGACGCACGGGAGACCCAGTACTTC. Translated: CSVEDARETQYF. V is TRBV29-1 and J is TRBJ2-5; no firm D call. V was clipped by 0 bases and J by 5 bases, with 7 bases between them. The germline V gene has CDR1 SQVTM and CDR2 ANQGSEA. The CDR3 runs to 12 residues. The variable domain in full, with the rest retrieved from reference TRBV29-1 and TRBJ2-5, is SAVISQKPSRDICQRGTSLTIQCQVDSQVTMMFWYRQQPGQSLTLIATANQGSEATYESGFVIDKFPISRPNLTFSTLTVSNMSPEDSSIYLCSVEDARETQYFGPGTRLLVL.

This clonotype was seen ten or more times. The gene calls are TRBV5-1 and TRBJ2-2; TRBD2 matches at 10 bases. The germline V gene has CDR1 SGHRS and CDR2 YFSETQ. The CDR3 has 15 residues. V dropped 3 bases and J dropped 5; count of bases not matched to a gene: 4. CDR3 sequence: CASSSSAGGTGELFF. The CDR3 coding sequence is TGCGCCAGCAGCTCGTCAGCGGGAGGGACCGGGGAGCTGTTTTTT. Using reference TRBV5-1 and TRBJ2-2 for the parts outside the CDR3, the full variable domain is KAGVTQTPRYLIKTRGQQVTLSCSPISGHRSVSWYQQTPGQGLQFLFEYFSETQRNKGNFPGRFSGRQFSNSRSEMNVSTLELGDSALYLCASSSSAGGTGELFFGEGSRLTVL.